Sequencing of this T cell receptor (beta chain) was carried out in a study of CXCR3-negative and CXCR3-positive naive CD8 T cells. Study background: TRB reads totalled about 140 million, about 1.5 +/- 0.3 million per library.

The CDR3 length is 17 residues. The TRB libraries of cDNA were built by UMI-labeled 5' RACE. TCRdb re-called the 5' RACE reads and catalogs CDR3 proteins one per entry, DNA excluded. There are about 30,000 distinct CDR3 sequences in the sample, with about a tenth held by the top ten. Subsets of CD8+ T cells were each sorted in triplicate at 300,000 or so cells apiece. This chain links TRBV12-3 or TRBV12-4 with TRBJ2-7; TCRdb reports TRBD1, a call that lacks DNA to check it against. The TCR was taken from a human donor in good health. Some clones in this sample may be carry-over from other donors' samples. Sequencing was carried out using memory CD8+ T cells from blood. CDR3 protein: CASSSGPGTRSSYEQYF.